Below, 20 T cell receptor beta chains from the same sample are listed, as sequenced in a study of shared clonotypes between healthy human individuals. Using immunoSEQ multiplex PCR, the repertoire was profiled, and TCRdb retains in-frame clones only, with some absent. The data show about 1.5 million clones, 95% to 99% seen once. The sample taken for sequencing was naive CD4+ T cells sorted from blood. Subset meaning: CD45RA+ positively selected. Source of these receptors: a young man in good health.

CDR3 region: CASTFRALGEETQYF. CDR3 nucleotides: TGTGCCAGCACCTTCCGGGCCCTCGGTGAGGAGACCCAGTACTTC. The chain links TRBV5-4 to TRBJ2-5; no clear D. Trimming cost V 6 bases and J 5 bases, with 20 bases left between them. This CDR3 is 15 amino acids long. Germline V CDR1 and CDR2: SGHNT, YYREEE (reference sequence).

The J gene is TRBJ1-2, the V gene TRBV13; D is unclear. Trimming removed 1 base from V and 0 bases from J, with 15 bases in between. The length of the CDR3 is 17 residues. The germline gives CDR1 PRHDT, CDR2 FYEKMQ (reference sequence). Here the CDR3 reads CASSLVGRALANYGYTF. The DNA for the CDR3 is TGTGCCAGCAGCTTAGTCGGGCGGGCCCTAGCTAACTATGGCTACACCTTC. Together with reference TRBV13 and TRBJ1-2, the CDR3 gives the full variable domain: AAGVIQSPRHLIKEKRETATLKCYPIPRHDTVYWYQQGPGQDPQFLISFYEKMQSDKGSIPDRFSAQQFSDYHSELNMSSLELGDSALYFCASSLVGRALANYGYTFGSGTRLTVV.

In nucleotides, the CDR3 is TGTGCCAGCAGTGTACTAGCGGTACACACGGATACGCAGTATTTT. Translation: CASSVLAVHTDTQYF. The rearrangement links TRBV21-1 to TRBJ2-3; the table's D call, TRBD2, was not checked against the DNA. TRBV21-1 is deemed a pseudogene. The CDR3 has 15 residues.

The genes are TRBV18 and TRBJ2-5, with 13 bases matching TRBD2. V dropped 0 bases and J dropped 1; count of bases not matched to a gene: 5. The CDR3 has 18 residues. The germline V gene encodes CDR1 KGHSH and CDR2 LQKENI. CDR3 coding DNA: TGTGCCAGCTCACCACCCATGGGACTAGCGGGGCCCCAAGAGACCCAGTACTTC. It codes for CASSPPMGLAGPQETQYF.

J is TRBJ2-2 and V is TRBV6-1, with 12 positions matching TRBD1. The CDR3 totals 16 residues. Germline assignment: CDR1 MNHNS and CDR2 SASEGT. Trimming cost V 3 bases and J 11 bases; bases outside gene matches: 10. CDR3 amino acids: CASSDTLRDRGQELFF. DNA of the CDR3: TGTGCCAGCAGTGACACCCTCAGGGACAGGGGGCAAGAGCTGTTTTTT.

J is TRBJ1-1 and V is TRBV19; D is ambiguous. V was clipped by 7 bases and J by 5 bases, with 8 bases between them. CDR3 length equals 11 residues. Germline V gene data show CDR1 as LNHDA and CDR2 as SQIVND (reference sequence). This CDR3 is CASNERTEAFF. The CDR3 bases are TGTGCCAGTAATGAGAGGACTGAAGCTTTCTTT.

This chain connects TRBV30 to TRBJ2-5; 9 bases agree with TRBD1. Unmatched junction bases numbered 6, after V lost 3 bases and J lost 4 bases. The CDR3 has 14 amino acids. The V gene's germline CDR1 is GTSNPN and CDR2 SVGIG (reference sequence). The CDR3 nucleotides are TGTGCCTGGAGGGACAGACAGGGGGGAGAGACCCAGTACTTC. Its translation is CAWRDRQGGETQYF.

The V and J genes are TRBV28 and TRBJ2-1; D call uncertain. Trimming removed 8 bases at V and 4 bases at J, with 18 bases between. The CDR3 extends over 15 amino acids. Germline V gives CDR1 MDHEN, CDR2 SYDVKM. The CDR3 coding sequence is TGTGCCAGCCACTCCTCTTCGAAAGGGTACAATGAGCAGTTCTTC. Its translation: CASHSSSKGYNEQFF. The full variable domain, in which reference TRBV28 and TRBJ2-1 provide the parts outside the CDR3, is DVKVTQSSRYLVKRTGEKVFLECVQDMDHENMFWYRQDPGLGLRLIYFSYDVKMKEKGDIPEGYSVSREKKERFSLILESASTNQTSMYLCASHSSSKGYNEQFFGPGTRLTVL.

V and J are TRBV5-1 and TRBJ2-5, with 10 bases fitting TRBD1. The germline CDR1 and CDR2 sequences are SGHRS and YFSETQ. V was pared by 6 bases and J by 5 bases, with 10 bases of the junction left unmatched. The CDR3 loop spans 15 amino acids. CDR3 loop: CASNPGQGSLETQYF. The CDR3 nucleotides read TGCGCCAGCAACCCGGGACAGGGGTCGTTGGAGACCCAGTACTTC.

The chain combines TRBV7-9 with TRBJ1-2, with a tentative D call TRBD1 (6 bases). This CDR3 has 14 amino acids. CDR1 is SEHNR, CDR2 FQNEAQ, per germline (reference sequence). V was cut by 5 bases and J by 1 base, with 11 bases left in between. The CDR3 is CASSLRGGNYGYTF. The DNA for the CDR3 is TGTGCCAGCAGCCTAAGGGGGGGTAACTATGGCTACACCTTC.

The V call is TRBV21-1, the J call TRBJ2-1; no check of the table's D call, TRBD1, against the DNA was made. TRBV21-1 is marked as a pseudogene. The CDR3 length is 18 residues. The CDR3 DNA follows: TGTGCCAGCAGCAAAGGCTCCGGGACAGGCATCTCCTACAATGAGCAGTTCTTC. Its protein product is CASSKGSGTGISYNEQFF.

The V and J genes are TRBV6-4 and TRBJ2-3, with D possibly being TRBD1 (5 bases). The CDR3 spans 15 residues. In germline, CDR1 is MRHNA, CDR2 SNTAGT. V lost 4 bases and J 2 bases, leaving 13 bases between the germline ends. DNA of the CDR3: TGTGCCAGCAGTGCCCGTCAGGGCAACACAGATACGCAGTATTTT. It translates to CASSARQGNTDTQYF.

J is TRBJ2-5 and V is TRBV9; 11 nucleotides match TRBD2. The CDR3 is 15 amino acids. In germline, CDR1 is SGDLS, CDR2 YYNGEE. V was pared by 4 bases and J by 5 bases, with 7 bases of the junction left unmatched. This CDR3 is CASSFSGRALETQYF. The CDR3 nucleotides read TGTGCCAGCAGCTTTAGCGGGAGGGCTTTGGAGACCCAGTACTTC.

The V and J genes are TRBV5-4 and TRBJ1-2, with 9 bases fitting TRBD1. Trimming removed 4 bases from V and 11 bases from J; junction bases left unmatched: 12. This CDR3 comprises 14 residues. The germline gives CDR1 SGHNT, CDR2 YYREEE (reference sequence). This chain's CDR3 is CASSPRTGEERYTF. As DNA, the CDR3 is TGTGCCAGCAGCCCCAGGACAGGGGAGGAGCGGTACACCTTC.

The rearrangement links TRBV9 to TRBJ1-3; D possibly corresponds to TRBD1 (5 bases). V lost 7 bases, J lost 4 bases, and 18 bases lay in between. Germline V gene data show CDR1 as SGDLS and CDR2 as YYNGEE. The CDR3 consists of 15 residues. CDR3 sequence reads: CASSFDSGDGNTIYF. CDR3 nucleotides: TGTGCCAGCTCCTTCGATTCCGGGGACGGAAACACCATATATTTT. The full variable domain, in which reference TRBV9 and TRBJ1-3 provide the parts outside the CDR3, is DSGVTQTPKHLITATGQRVTLRCSPRSGDLSVYWYQQSLDQGLQFLIQYYNGEERAKGNILERFSAQQFPDLHSELNLSSLELGDSALYFCASSFDSGDGNTIYFGEGSWLTVV.

The CDR3 sequence is CASSATSGGPDTQYF. In DNA, the CDR3 is TGTGCCAGCAGTGCTACTAGCGGGGGACCAGATACGCAGTATTTT. The genes are TRBV6-1 and TRBJ2-3; 11 nucleotides match TRBD2. The germline gives CDR1 MNHNS, CDR2 SASEGT. CDR3 length equals 15 residues. With 4 bases clipped from V and 4 bases from J, the junction kept 4 bases outside the gene matches.

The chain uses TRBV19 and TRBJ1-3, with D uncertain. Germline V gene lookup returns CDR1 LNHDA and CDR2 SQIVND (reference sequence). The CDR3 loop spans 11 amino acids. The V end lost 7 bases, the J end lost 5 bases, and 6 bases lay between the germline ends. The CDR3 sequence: CASTWRNTIYF. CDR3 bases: TGTGCCAGTACATGGAGAAACACCATATATTTT.

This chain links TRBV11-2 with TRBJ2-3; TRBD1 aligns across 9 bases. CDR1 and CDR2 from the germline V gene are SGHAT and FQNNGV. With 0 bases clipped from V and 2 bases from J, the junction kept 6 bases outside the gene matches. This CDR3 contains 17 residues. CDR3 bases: TGTGCCAGCAGCTTAGAGGGGACAGGGAGCTACACAGATACGCAGTATTTT. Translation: CASSLEGTGSYTDTQYF.

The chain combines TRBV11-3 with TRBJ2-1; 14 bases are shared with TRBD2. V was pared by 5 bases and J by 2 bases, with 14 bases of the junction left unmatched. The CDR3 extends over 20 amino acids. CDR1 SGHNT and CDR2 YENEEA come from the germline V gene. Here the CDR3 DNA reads TGTGCCAGCAGCACACCGCGACTAGCGGGAGGGCCAAGGCCCTACAATGAGCAGTTCTTC. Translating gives CASSTPRLAGGPRPYNEQFF.

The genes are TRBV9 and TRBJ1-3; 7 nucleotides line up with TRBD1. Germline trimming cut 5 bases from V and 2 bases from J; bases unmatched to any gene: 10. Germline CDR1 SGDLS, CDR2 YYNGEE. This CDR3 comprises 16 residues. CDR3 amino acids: CASSPHARGAGNTIYF. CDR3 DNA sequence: TGTGCCAGCAGTCCTCATGCCAGGGGGGCTGGAAACACCATATATTTT.